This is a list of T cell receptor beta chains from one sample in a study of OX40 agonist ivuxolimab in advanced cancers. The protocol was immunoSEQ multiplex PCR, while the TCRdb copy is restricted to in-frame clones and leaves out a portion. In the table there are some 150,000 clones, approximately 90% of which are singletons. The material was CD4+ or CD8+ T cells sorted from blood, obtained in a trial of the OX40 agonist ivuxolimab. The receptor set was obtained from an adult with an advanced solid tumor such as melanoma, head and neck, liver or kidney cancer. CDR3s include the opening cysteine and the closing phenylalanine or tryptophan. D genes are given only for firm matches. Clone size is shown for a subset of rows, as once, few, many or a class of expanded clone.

TGTGCCAGCAGCGCAGGGGGAGGGAGTATTGGAAACACCATATATTTT,CASSAGGGSIGNTIYF,TRBD1,TRBV9,TRBJ1-3,-
TGTGCCAGCAGCCACCGATTGGGGAAGAGTTTTGAGCAGTTCTTC,CASSHRLGKSFEQFF,-,TRBV5-8,TRBJ2-1,-
TGTGCCAGCAGCTCCATTAGGGCCCGACTAGCGGGAGGGACCTACGAGCAGTACTTC,CASSSIRARLAGGTYEQYF,TRBD2,TRBV11-2,TRBJ2-7,-
TGTGCCAGCAGACACCTAGCGGGTGTAAACAATGAGCAGTTCTTC,CASRHLAGVNNEQFF,TRBD2,TRBV6-5,TRBJ2-1,-
TGTGCCAGCAGCTTAATACCCGGGTCTAGCACAGATACGCAGTATTTT,CASSLIPGSSTDTQYF,-,TRBV7-3,TRBJ2-3,-
TGTGCCAGTAGTATCCGGAGCGGTGCCTCCTACGAGCAGTACTTC,CASSIRSGASYEQYF,-,TRBV19,TRBJ2-7,-
TGTGCCAGCAGCGTAGGCCGGGACACCTCTTGGGGTAACTATGGCTACACCTTC,CASSVGRDTSWGNYGYTF,-,TRBV9,TRBJ1-2,-
TGTGCCAGCAGTGCCAATCCCGGGACTTCCTACGAGCAGTACTTC,CASSANPGTSYEQYF,-,TRBV28,TRBJ2-7,-
TGTGCCAGCTCATGGGAACTAGAAACCGGGGAGCTGTTTTTT,CASSWELETGELFF,-,TRBV18,TRBJ2-2,-
TGTGCCAGCAACTCCGGCGGAGGCGAAGAGACCCAGTACTTC,CASNSGGGEETQYF,-,TRBV6-1,TRBJ2-5,-
TGTGCCAGCAGCTTAAGTCTCCAGGGGGTGGGCGAGCAGTACTTC,CASSLSLQGVGEQYF,TRBD1,TRBV7-9,TRBJ2-7,-
TGCGCCAGCAGCCAACCCAGGGGGGGGGCTGGAAACACCATATATTTT,CASSQPRGGAGNTIYF,TRBD1,TRBV4-3,TRBJ1-3,-
TGTGCCAGCAACCGGGACAACCAAGAGACCCAGTACTTC,CASNRDNQETQYF,-,TRBV5-8,TRBJ2-5,-
TGTGCCAGCTCACCCTCGGGGACAGGGGGCTACGAGCAGTACTTC,CASSPSGTGGYEQYF,TRBD1,TRBV18,TRBJ2-7,-
TGTGCCACCAGCAGAAACGGGGCGAGCTATGGCTACACCTTC,CATSRNGASYGYTF,-,TRBV15,TRBJ1-2,-
TGCGCCAGCAGCCCGCGGGGGGTGAACACTGAAGCTTTCTTT,CASSPRGVNTEAFF,-,TRBV5-1,TRBJ1-1,-
TGTGCCATCAGTCAGAGCAATCAGCCCCAGCATTTT,CAISQSNQPQHF,-,TRBV10-3,TRBJ1-5,few
TGTGCCAGCAGTTACTCGAAGGGCCTGAACACTGAAGCTTTCTTT,CASSYSKGLNTEAFF,-,TRBV6-5,TRBJ1-1,-
TGTGCCAGTAGTATGGGGGGACACCAAGAGACCCAGTACTTC,CASSMGGHQETQYF,-,TRBV19,TRBJ2-5,-
TGTGCCAGCCGGGGCAGCAATCAGCCCCAGCATTTT,CASRGSNQPQHF,-,TRBV28,TRBJ1-5,few
TGTGCCAGCAGCCAATTCATTAGGACTAGCGGGAGGGAAGAGACCCAGTACTTC,CASSQFIRTSGREETQYF,TRBD2,TRBV16,TRBJ2-5,-
TGTGCCAGCACCCCCGGGGGGGCGACTTCCACCATATATTTT,CASTPGGATSTIYF,-,TRBV28,TRBJ1-3,-
TGTGCCAGTAGTGTTATACAAGGGAACACTGAAGCTTTCTTT,CASSVIQGNTEAFF,-,TRBV19,TRBJ1-1,-
TGTGCCAGCAGACGGGGCGGGAGTAGCCACAATGAGCAGTTCTTC,CASRRGGSSHNEQFF,TRBD2,TRBV6-6,TRBJ2-1,-
TGTGCCAGCAGCTTGTGGCAGACCCGGTATGGCTACACCTTC,CASSLWQTRYGYTF,-,TRBV5-8,TRBJ1-2,-
TGCGCCAGCAGCGGGGGACTAGCGGGGAGCTCCTACGAGCAGTACTTC,CASSGGLAGSSYEQYF,TRBD2,TRBV5-1,TRBJ2-7,-
TGTGCCAGCAGCTTTCTCCTCAGGGATGGCTACACCTTC,CASSFLLRDGYTF,-,TRBV7-2,TRBJ1-2,-
TGTGCCAGCACCGTAGGCCAGGACGCCCTGTACTTC,CASTVGQDALYF,-,TRBV6-6,TRBJ2-5,-
TGTGCCAGCAGTTTAGCGTCCGGGACTAGCGGGTGGCAAGAGACCCAGTACTTC,CASSLASGTSGWQETQYF,TRBD2,TRBV27,TRBJ2-5,-
TGTGCCAGTAGTGACGACTTGGCTCGAACCTACAATGAGCAGTTCTTC,CASSDDLARTYNEQFF,-,TRBV19,TRBJ2-1,once
TGTGCCAGCAGGGATACAGGGAGGGACTATGGCTACACCTTC,CASRDTGRDYGYTF,-,TRBV6-5,TRBJ1-2,few
TGCAGCGTCCGAACCAGGAACATTAATTCACCCCTCCACTTT,CSVRTRNINSPLHF,-,TRBV29-1,TRBJ1-6,-
TGTGCCAGCAGTCAAACATTGCAGGGAACCTACGAGCAGTACTTC,CASSQTLQGTYEQYF,-,TRBV5-4,TRBJ2-7,-
TGTGCCAGCAGTTTGATACTAGCGGGAGAATTCAACGAGCAGTACTTC,CASSLILAGEFNEQYF,TRBD2,TRBV27,TRBJ2-7,-
TGTGCTAGTGGTTTGGGGGGACAGGGGGCGCAGGAGCAGTACTTC,CASGLGGQGAQEQYF,TRBD1,TRBV12-5,TRBJ2-7,-
TGTGCCAGCAGACAGCAAGGCCTAGAGACCCAGTACTTC,CASRQQGLETQYF,-,TRBV6-5,TRBJ2-5,-